One sample yielded the 10 T cell receptor beta chains listed below, sequenced in a study of shared clonotypes between healthy human individuals. Method: immunoSEQ multiplex PCR; TCRdb's copy keeps in-frame clones and lacks some. The data contain around 1,100,000 clones, about 80% of them singletons. Specimen: memory CD4+ T cells from PBMCs. Subset denoted: CD45RA-negative fraction. These receptors were taken from a man younger than 30 in good health. Some clones in this sample may be carry-over from other donors' samples.

V usage is TRBV27 and J usage is TRBJ1-3; D is ambiguous. V was pared by 6 bases and J by 1 base, with 7 bases between. Germline loops: CDR1 MNHEY, CDR2 SMNVEV (reference sequence). This CDR3 comprises 13 residues. The CDR3 DNA follows: TGTGCCAGCAGCAGACTTTCTGGAAACACCATATATTTT. Its protein is CASSRLSGNTIYF.

The chain employs TRBV9 and TRBJ2-1, with D unclear. Germline assignment: CDR1 SGDLS and CDR2 YYNGEE. The CDR3 sequence is 16 residues long. The germline V and J ends were trimmed by 0 bases and 0 bases, with 10 bases remaining between them. CDR3: CASSVGAGASYNEQFF. The CDR3 DNA sequence: TGTGCCAGCAGCGTAGGTGCTGGAGCCTCCTACAATGAGCAGTTCTTC.

The gene calls are TRBV6-5 and TRBJ2-5; D perhaps matches TRBD2 (6 bases). This CDR3 is 14 amino acids long. V shed 7 bases and J shed 2 bases, with 14 bases lying between them. Germline CDR1 MNHEY, CDR2 SVGAGI. The CDR3 loop is CASKRTTMQETQYF. DNA of the CDR3: TGTGCCAGCAAAAGGACTACCATGCAAGAGACCCAGTACTTC.

V is TRBV19 and J is TRBJ2-7; TRBD1 agrees at 9 bases. The CDR3 has 14 amino acids. The germline CDR1 and CDR2 sequences are LNHDA and SQIVND (reference sequence). The trim removed 5 bases at V and 6 bases at J, leaving 8 bases unmatched. The CDR3 reads CASSRGTGLSEQYF. In DNA, the CDR3 is TGTGCCAGTAGTCGCGGGACAGGGCTTTCCGAGCAGTACTTC. The full variable domain, completed using reference TRBV19 and TRBJ2-7, is DGGITQSPKYLFRKEGQNVTLSCEQNLNHDAMYWYRQDPGQGLRLIYYSQIVNDFQKGDIAEGYSVSREKKESFPLTVTSAQKNPTAFYLCASSRGTGLSEQYFGPGTRLTVT.

A note on this clone: The sample carries other DNA sequences with the same CDR3. The gene calls are TRBV7-2 and TRBJ2-1; perhaps TRBD1 as D (5 bases). CDR3 length: 14 amino acids. V lost 3 bases, J lost 0 bases, and 6 bases lay in between. Per germline, CDR1 SGHTA and CDR2 FQGNSA. Written as DNA, the CDR3 is TGTGCCAGCAGCTTGGGGCGCTCCTACAATGAGCAGTTCTTC. Encoded protein: CASSLGRSYNEQFF.

For the CDR3, the DNA is TGTGCCTGGAGGCAGAACAATGAGCAGTTCTTC. This translates into CAWRQNNEQFF. The chain joins TRBV30 to TRBJ2-1; D ambiguous. Per the germline V gene, CDR1 is GTSNPN and CDR2 is SVGIG (reference sequence). The CDR3 runs 11 residues. V dropped 3 bases and J dropped 5 bases, with 5 bases sitting between them.

The chain is built from TRBV29-1 and TRBJ2-3; D is unclear. This CDR3 contains 11 residues. Trimming shortened V by 4 bases and J by 6 bases, and 8 bases separated the two germline ends. Germline CDR1 and CDR2: SQVTM and ANQGSEA. The CDR3 loop reads CSVVGGDTQYF. As DNA, the CDR3 is TGCAGCGTTGTCGGTGGGGATACGCAGTATTTT.

This clone was counted only a few times. This chain joins TRBV30 and TRBJ1-2; no definite D call. V lost 0 bases to trimming and J lost 11 bases, with 16 bases between them. The CDR3 has 13 residues. Germline-derived CDR1 and CDR2 are GTSNPN and SVGIG (reference sequence). The CDR3 loop is CAWSVSPAAQYTF. CDR3 nucleotide sequence: TGTGCCTGGAGTGTATCCCCGGCGGCTCAATACACCTTC. Looking up the rest from reference TRBV30 and TRBJ1-2 gives the full variable domain: SQTIHQWPATLVQPVGSPLSLECTVEGTSNPNLYWYRQAAGRGLQLLFYSVGIGQISSEVPQNLSASRPQDRQFILSSKKLLLSDSGFYLCAWSVSPAAQYTFGSGTRLTVV.

This sequence joins TRBV18 and TRBJ2-5; TRBD1 agrees at 9 bases. V lost 6 bases, J lost 6 bases, and 5 bases stayed unmatched. Germline assignment: CDR1 KGHSH and CDR2 LQKENI. There are 13 residues in the CDR3. CDR3 residues: CASSPGQGKTQYF. CDR3 DNA sequence: TGTGCCAGCTCTCCGGGACAGGGAAAGACCCAGTACTTC. The full variable domain, its missing parts supplied by reference TRBV18 and TRBJ2-5, is NAGVMQNPRHLVRRRGQEARLRCSPMKGHSHVYWYRQLPEEGLKFMVYLQKENIIDESGMPKERFSAEFPKEGPSILRIQQVVRGDSAAYFCASSPGQGKTQYFGPGTRLLVL.

The chain uses TRBV28 and TRBJ2-7, with TRBD2 matching over 8 bases. The CDR3 extends over 12 amino acids. After removal of 2 bases from V and 11 bases from J, the junction contained 5 bases not matched to a gene. CDR1 is MDHEN and CDR2 is SYDVKM in the germline V gene. CDR3 sequence reads: CASSLGGRKEYF. For the CDR3, the DNA is TGTGCCAGCAGTTTAGGCGGGAGGAAGGAGTACTTC.